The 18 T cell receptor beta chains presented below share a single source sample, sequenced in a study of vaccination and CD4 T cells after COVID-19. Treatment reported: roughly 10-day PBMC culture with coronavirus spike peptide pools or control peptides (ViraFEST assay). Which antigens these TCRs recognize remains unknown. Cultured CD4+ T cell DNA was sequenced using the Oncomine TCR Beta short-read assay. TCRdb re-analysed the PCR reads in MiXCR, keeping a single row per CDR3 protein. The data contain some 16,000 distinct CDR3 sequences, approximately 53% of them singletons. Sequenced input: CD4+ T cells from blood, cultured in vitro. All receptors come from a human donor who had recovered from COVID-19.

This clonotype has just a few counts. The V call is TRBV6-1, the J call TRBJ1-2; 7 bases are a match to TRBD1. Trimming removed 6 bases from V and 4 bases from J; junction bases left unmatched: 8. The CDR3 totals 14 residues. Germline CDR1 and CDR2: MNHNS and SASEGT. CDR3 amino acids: CASRATDRAYGYTF. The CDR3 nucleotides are TGTGCCAGCAGGGCCACCGACAGGGCCTATGGCTACACCTTC.

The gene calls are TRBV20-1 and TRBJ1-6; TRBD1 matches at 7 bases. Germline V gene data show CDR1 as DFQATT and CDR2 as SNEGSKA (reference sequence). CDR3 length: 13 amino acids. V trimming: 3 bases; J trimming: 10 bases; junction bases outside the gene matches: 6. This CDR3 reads CSASDRADSPLHF. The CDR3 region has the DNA TGCAGTGCTAGTGACAGGGCCGACTCACCCCTCCACTTT.

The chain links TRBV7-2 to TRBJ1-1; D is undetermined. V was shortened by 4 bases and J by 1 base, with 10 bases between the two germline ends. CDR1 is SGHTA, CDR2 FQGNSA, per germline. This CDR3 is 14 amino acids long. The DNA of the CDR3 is TGTGCCAGCAGCTCTCGACGGACGAACACTGAAGCTTTCTTT. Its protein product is CASSSRRTNTEAFF.

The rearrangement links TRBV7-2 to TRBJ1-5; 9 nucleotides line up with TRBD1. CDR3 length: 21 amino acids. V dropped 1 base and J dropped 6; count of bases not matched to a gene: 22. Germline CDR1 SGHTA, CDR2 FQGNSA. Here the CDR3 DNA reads TGTGCCAGCAGCTTAGAATCTCCATCTACATGGGCCACAGGGGGCTCTCAGCCCCAGCATTTT. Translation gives CASSLESPSTWATGGSQPQHF.

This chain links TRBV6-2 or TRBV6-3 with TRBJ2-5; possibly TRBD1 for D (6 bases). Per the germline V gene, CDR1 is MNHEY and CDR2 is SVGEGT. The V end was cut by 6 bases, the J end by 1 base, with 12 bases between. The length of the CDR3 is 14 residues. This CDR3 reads CASSQRGSQETQYF. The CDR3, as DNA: TGTGCCAGCAGCCAAAGGGGGAGCCAAGAGACCCAGTACTTC.

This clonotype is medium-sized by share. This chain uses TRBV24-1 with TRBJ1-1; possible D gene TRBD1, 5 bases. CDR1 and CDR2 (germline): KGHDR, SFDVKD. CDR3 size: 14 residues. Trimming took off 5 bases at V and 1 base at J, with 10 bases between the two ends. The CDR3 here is CATSAGGRNTEAFF. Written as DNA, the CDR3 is TGTGCCACCAGTGCGGGGGGGAGGAACACTGAAGCTTTCTTT.

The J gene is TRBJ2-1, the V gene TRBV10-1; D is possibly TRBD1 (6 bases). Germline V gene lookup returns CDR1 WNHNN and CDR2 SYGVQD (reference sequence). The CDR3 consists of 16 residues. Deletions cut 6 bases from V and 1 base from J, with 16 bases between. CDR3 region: CASSPTPDRSYNEQFF. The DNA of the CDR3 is TGCGCCAGCAGCCCCACCCCGGACAGATCCTACAATGAGCAGTTCTTC.

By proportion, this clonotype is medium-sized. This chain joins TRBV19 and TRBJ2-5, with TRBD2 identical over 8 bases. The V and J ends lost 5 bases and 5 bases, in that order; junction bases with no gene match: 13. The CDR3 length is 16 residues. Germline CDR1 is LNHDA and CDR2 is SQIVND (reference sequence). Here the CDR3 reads CASSGGLVFAGETQYF. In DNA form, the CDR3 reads TGTGCCAGTAGTGGGGGACTAGTATTCGCCGGGGAGACCCAGTACTTC.

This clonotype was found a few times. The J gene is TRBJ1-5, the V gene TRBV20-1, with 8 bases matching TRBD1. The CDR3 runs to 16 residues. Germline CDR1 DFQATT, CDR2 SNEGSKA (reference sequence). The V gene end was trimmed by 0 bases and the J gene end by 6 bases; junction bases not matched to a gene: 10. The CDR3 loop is CSARDFRQGRGQPQHF. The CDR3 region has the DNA TGCAGTGCTAGAGATTTTCGACAGGGGCGCGGTCAGCCCCAGCATTTT.

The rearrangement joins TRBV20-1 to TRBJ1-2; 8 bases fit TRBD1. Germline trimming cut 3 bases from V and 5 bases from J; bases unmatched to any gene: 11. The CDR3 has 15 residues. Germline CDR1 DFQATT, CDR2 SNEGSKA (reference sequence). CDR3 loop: CSASRGQVTDYGYTF. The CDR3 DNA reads TGCAGTGCTAGTCGGGGACAGGTGACCGATTATGGCTACACCTTC.

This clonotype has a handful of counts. CDR3: CATIDRDPRETQYF. CDR3 bases: TGTGCCACAATCGACAGGGACCCTCGGGAGACCCAGTACTTC. This rearrangement joins TRBV6-1 to TRBJ2-5; 7 bases are shared with TRBD1. The CDR3 runs to 14 residues. The germline CDR1 and CDR2 sequences are MNHNS and SASEGT. The V and J ends lost 10 bases and 5 bases, in that order; junction bases with no gene match: 13.

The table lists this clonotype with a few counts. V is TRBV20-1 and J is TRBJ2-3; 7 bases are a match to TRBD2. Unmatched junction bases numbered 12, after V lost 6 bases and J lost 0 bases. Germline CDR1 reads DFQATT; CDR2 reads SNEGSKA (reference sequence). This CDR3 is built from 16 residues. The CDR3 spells CSATSGAGISTDTQYF. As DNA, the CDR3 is TGCAGTGCAACCAGCGGGGCAGGGATTAGCACAGATACGCAGTATTTT.

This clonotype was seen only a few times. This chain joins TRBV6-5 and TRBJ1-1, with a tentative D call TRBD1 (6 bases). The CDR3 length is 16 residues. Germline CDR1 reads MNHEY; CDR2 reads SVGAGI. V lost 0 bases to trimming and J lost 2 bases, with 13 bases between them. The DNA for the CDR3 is TGTGCCAGCAGTTACTCGAGGGGGGGGGCAAACACTGAAGCTTTCTTT. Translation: CASSYSRGGANTEAFF.

The CDR3 loop is CASSLTGTNYGYTF. CDR3 DNA sequence: TGCGCCAGCAGCTTAACAGGAACTAACTATGGCTACACCTTC. The chain is built from TRBV5-1 and TRBJ1-2, with D possibly matching TRBD1 (5 bases). This CDR3 is 14 amino acids long. The germline V and J ends were trimmed by 2 bases and 0 bases, with 8 bases remaining between them. Per germline, CDR1 SGHRS and CDR2 YFSETQ. The variable domain in full, with the rest retrieved from reference TRBV5-1 and TRBJ1-2, is KAGVTQTPRYLIKTRGQQVTLSCSPISGHRSVSWYQQTPGQGLQFLFEYFSETQRNKGNFPGRFSGRQFSNSRSEMNVSTLELGDSALYLCASSLTGTNYGYTFGSGTRLTVV.

Here the CDR3 DNA reads TGTGCCAGCAGTGAGTTCAGCACAGATACGCAGTATTTT. It codes for CASSEFSTDTQYF. This chain uses TRBV6-1 with TRBJ2-3, with D unclear. V lost 3 bases, J lost 0 bases, and 4 bases lay in between. This CDR3 is 13 amino acids long. CDR1 MNHNS and CDR2 SASEGT come from the germline V gene.

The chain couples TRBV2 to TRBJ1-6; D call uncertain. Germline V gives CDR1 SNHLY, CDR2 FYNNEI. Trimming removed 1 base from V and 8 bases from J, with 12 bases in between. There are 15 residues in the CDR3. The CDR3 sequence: CASSEDRIRYSPLHF. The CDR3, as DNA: TGTGCCAGCAGTGAAGATCGGATTCGGTATTCACCCCTCCACTTT.

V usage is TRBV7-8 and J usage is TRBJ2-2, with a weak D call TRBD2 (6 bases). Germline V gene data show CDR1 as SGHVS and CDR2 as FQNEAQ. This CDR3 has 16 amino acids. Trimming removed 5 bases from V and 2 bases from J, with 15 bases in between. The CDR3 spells CASSNSEGYNTGELFF. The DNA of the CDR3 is TGTGCCAGCAGCAATTCGGAGGGTTACAACACCGGGGAGCTGTTTTTT.

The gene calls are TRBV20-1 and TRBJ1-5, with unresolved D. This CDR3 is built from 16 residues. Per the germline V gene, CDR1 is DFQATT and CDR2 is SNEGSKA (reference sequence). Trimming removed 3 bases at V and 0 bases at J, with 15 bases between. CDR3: CSASRQEIYSNQPQHF. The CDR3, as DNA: TGCAGTGCTAGCCGTCAGGAAATATATAGCAATCAGCCCCAGCATTTT.